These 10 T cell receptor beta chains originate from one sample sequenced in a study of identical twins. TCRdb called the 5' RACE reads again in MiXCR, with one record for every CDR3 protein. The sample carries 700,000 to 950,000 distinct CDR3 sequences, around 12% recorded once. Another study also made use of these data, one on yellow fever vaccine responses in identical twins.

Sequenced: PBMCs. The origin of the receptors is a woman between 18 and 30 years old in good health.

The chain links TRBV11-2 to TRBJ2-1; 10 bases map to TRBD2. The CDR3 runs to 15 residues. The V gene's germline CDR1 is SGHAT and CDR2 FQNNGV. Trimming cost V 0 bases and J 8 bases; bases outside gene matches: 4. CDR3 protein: CASSLELAGRYEQFF. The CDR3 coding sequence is TGTGCCAGCAGCTTAGAACTAGCGGGGAGGTATGAGCAGTTCTTC.

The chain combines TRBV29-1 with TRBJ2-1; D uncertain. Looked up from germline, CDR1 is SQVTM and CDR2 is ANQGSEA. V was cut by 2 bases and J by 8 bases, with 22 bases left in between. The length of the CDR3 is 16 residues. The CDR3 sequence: CSVEMPDPSLGDEQFF. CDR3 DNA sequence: TGCAGCGTTGAAATGCCAGACCCATCCCTAGGCGATGAGCAGTTCTTC.

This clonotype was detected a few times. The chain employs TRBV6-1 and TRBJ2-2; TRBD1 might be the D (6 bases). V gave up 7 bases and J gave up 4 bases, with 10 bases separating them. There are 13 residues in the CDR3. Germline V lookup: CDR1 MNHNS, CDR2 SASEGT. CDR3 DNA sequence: TGTGCCAGCAAGGGGGTTGCCACCGGGGAGCTGTTTTTT. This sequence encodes CASKGVATGELFF.

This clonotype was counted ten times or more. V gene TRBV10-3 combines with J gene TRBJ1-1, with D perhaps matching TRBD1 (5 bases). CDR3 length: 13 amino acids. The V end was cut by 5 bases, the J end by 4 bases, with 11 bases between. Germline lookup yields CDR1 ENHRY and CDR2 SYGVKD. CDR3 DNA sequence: TGTGCCATCAGTTTCGGGGACCCCACTGAAGCTTTCTTT. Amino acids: CAISFGDPTEAFF.

This CDR3 is CASSTPSVGLNEQFF. CDR3 bases: TGTGCCAGTAGTACGCCCTCAGTGGGACTGAATGAGCAGTTCTTC. The J gene is TRBJ2-1, the V gene TRBV19, with D perhaps matching TRBD2 (6 bases). Trimming stripped 4 bases from V and 7 bases from J, with 17 bases between. Germline V gives CDR1 LNHDA, CDR2 SQIVND (reference sequence). The CDR3 sequence is 15 residues long.

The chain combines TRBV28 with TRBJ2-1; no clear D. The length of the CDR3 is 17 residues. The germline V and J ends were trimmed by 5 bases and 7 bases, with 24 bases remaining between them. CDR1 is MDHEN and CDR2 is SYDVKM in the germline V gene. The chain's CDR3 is CASSRGILSTPRNEQFF. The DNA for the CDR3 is TGTGCCAGCAGTCGTGGGATCCTCTCCACCCCAAGAAATGAGCAGTTCTTC.

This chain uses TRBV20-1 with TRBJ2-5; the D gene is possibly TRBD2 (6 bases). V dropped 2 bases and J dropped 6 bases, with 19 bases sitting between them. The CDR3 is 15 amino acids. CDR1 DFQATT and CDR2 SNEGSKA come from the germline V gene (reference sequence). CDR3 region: CSARNTDGSLKTQYF. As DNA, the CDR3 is TGCAGTGCTAGAAATACAGACGGGAGTCTAAAGACCCAGTACTTC.

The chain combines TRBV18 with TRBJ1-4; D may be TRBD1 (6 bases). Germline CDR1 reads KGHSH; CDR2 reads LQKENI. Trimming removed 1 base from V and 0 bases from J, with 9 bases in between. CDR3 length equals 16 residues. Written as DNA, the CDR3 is TGTGCCAGCTCACCACGAGGACAGTCAACTAATGAAAAACTGTTTTTT. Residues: CASSPRGQSTNEKLFF.

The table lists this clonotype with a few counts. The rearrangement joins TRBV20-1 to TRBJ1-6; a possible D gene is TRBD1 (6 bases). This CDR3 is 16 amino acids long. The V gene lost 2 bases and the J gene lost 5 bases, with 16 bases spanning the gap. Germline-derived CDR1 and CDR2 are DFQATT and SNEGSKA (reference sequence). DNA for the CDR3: TGCAGTGCTAGACGGCAGGGGAATATGGATAATTCACCCCTCCACTTT. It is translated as CSARRQGNMDNSPLHF.

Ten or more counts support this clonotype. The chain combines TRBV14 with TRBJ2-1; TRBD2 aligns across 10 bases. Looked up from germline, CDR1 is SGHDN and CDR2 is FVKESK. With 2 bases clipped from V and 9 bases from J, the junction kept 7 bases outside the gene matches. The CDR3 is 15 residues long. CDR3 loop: CASSQRTSGMGEQFF. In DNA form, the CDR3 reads TGTGCCAGCAGCCAAAGGACTAGCGGAATGGGTGAGCAGTTCTTC.